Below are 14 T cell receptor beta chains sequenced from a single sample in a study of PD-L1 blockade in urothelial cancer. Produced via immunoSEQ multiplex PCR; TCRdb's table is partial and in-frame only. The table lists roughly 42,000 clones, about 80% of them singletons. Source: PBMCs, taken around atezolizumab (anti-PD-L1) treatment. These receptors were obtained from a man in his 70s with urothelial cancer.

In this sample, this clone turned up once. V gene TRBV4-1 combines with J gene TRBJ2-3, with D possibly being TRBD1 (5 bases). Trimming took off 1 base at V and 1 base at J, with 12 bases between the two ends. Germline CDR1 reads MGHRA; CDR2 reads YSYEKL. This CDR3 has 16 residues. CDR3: CASSQAPRVGTDTQYF. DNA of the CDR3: TGCGCCAGCAGCCAAGCCCCCAGGGTAGGCACAGATACGCAGTATTTT.

In DNA form, the CDR3 reads TGTGCCAGTAGTGGTCCGGGACTTCCCCCGAACACCATATATTTT. As protein: CASSGPGLPPNTIYF. The chain links TRBV19 to TRBJ1-3; TRBD1 might be the D (5 bases). CDR1 and CDR2 from the germline V gene are LNHDA and SQIVND (reference sequence). Trimming took off 5 bases at V and 7 bases at J, with 18 bases between the two ends. There are 15 residues in the CDR3.

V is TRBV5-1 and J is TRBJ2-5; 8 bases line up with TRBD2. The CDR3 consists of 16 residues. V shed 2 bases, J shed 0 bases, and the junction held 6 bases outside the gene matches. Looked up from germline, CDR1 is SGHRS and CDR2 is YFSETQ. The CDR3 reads CASSFWGSGNQETQYF. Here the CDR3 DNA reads TGCGCCAGCAGCTTTTGGGGTAGCGGGAACCAAGAGACCCAGTACTTC.

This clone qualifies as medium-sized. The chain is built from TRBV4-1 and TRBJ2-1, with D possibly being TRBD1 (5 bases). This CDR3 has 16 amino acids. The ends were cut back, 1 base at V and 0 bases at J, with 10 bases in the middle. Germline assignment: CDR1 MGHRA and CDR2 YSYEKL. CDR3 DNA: TGCGCCAGCAGCCAAGTGGACATGGTCTCCTACAATGAGCAGTTCTTC. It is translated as CASSQVDMVSYNEQFF.

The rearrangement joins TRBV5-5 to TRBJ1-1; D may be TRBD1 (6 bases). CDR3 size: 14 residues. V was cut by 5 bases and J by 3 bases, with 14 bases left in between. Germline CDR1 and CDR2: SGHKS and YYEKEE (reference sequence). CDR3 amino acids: CASSRLKGDTEAFF. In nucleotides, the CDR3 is TGTGCCAGCAGTCGTTTGAAGGGGGACACTGAAGCTTTCTTT.

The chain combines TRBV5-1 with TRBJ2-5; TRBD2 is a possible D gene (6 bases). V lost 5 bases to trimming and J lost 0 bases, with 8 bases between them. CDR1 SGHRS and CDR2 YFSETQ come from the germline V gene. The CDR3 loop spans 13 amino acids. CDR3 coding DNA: TGCGCCAGCAGTGGGGACTACCAAGAGACCCAGTACTTC. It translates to CASSGDYQETQYF.

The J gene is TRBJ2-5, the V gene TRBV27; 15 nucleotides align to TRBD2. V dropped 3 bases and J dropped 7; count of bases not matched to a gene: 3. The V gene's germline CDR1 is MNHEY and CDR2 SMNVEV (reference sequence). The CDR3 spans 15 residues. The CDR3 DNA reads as TGTGCCAGCAGTTTGGGACTAGCGGGAGGCGGGACCCAGTACTTC. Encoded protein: CASSLGLAGGGTQYF.

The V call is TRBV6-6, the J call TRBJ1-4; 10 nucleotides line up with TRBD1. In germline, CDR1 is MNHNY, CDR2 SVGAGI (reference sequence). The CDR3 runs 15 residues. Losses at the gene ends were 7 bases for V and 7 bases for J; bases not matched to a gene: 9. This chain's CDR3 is CASTFSGQGVEKLFF. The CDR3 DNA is TGTGCCAGCACCTTTTCCGGACAGGGGGTTGAAAAACTGTTTTTT.

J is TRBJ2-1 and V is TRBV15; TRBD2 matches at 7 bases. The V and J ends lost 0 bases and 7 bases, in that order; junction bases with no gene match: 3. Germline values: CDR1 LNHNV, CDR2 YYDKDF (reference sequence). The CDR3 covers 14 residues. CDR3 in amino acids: CATSRDRGGNEQFF. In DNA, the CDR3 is TGTGCCACCAGCAGAGATAGGGGAGGGAATGAGCAGTTCTTC.

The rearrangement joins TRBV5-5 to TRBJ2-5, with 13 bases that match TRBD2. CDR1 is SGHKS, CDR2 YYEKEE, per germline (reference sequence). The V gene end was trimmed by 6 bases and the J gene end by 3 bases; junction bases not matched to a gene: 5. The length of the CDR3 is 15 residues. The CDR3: CASNTGTSGKETQYF. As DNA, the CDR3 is TGTGCCAGCAACACAGGGACTAGCGGGAAAGAGACCCAGTACTTC. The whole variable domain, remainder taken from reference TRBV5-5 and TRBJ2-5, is DAGVTQSPTHLIKTRGQQVTLRCSPISGHKSVSWYQQVLGQGPQFIFQYYEKEERGRGNFPDRFSARQFPNYSSELNVNALLLGDSALYLCASNTGTSGKETQYFGPGTRLLVL.

CDR3 in DNA: TGTGCCAGCAGTTACTCCGCTAACCGAGGTAATGAGCAGTTCTTC. Its protein is CASSYSANRGNEQFF. The chain combines TRBV6-5 with TRBJ2-1; D remains ambiguous. This CDR3 is 15 amino acids long. Germline V gene lookup returns CDR1 MNHEY and CDR2 SVGAGI. V lost 0 bases, J lost 7 bases, and 13 bases lay in between.

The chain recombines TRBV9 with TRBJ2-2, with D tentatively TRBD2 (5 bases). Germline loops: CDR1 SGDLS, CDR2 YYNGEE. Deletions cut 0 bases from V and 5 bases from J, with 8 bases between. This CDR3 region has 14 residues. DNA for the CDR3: TGTGCCAGCAGCGTAGGAGGGAATACCGGGGAGCTGTTTTTT. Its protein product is CASSVGGNTGELFF.

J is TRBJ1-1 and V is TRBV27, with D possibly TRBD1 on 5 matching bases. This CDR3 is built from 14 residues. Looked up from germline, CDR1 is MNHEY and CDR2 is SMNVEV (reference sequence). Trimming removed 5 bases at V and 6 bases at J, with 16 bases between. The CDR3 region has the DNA TGTGCCAGCAGTACCACGTGGGCGGGGGCTGAAGCTTTCTTT. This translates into CASSTTWAGAEAFF.

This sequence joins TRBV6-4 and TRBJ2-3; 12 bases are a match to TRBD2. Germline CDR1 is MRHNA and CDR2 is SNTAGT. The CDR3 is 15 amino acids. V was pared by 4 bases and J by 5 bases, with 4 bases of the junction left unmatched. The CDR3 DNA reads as TGTGCCAGCAGTGTACTAGCGGGAGGAGTAGATACGCAGTATTTT. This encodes CASSVLAGGVDTQYF.